The present entry profiles one TCR beta chain with its context. Its antigen has not been determined. The sample holds no much larger clone one base away, and base qualities are not on file. The trim is 5 bases for V and 4 bases for J, with a gap of 18 bases between the germline ends. Per the germline V gene (reference sequence), MNHNY is the CDR1 and SVGAGI is the CDR2. The CDR3, from cysteine to phenylalanine, totals 16 residues. Only CDR3 DNA is held: 48 bases, read in frame from base 1. For repertoire sequencing, TCR beta CDR3 regions were amplified from RNA transcripts. A first-round RT-PCR used HTBI primers with the Qiagen OneStep RT-PCR kit, followed by a second-round multiplex PCR, size selection and purification. Libraries were sequenced on an Illumina HiSeq2000 using paired-end 100 bp reads. The published analysis was carried out like this. SOAPnuke was used to process the reads, throwing out any read that had adapters, had uncalled bases, had a mean Phred below 15, or lacked an exact constant-primer or identifier match. COPE v1.2.5 was used to merge high-quality paired reads. Each unique nucleotide sequence was treated as a clonotype, and MiTCR v1.1 was used to align the clonotypes to the IMGT TRB V, D and J references. Analysis was restricted to V-J combinations with a frequency above 0.0001, which covered roughly 99% of repertoires. For each V-J combination, a TCR clonal expansion and chaos score was defined as F50 clonal expansion divided by the chaos observed in the TCRdist matrix. Welch's t-statistics and random forest were used to reduce the features to 10 to 15 V-J combinations, which were then used as input to a naive Bayes classifier. Thyroid-blood repertoire similarity was quantified with the Morisita-Horn index. TCRdb handled the public reads itself, with Q25 trimming in fastp and clone calling in MiXCR, and kept productive beta chains. For every CDR3 protein sequence, its rows merge into one entry that carries the most common genes and DNA. These V and J calls originate from TCRdb's pipeline instead of the authors' own analysis. This sample is represented by about 550,000 distinct CDR3 sequences; approximately 35% of them were singletons. Around 4.6% of the sample rests with the top ten.

Patients with hyperthyroidism were aged 18 to 65 years, had been newly diagnosed, and had a disease duration of less than 2 months. Patients with other autoimmune diseases, uncontrolled infections, pregnancy or lactation were excluded from the study. Diagnosis was based on clinical symptoms, serum thyroxine, TRAb, thyroid ultrasound and orbital computed tomography. Trizol reagent was used to extract the total RNA, and its quality was then checked on an Agilent 2100 Bioanalyzer. The data were obtained in a study of Graves' ophthalmopathy and Graves' hyperthyroidism (dated by TCRdb to the late 2010s). About the investigation overall: A patient counted as having stable hyperthyroidism if there was no progression to ophthalmopathy within 18 months of follow-up. To explore V-J signatures that separate ophthalmopathy from hyperthyroidism, a discovery set of 100 patients was enrolled, consisting of 40 to 45 with ophthalmopathy and approximately 57 with stable hyperthyroidism. The study used signatures of the TCR beta repertoire to tell Graves' ophthalmopathy apart from Graves' hyperthyroidism and to predict which patients would progress to ophthalmopathy. Following sample collection, hyperthyroidism patients were given methimazole at a starting dose of 30 mg daily, and ophthalmopathy patients were given high-dose intravenous methylprednisolone. In total, 135 blood samples were TCR-sequenced: fewer than 50 ophthalmopathy, some 75 hyperthyroidism and roughly 17 hyperthyroidism-to-ophthalmopathy patients. The independent validation cohort included roughly 19 hyperthyroidism patients plus 17 patients who later progressed from hyperthyroidism to ophthalmopathy. T-cell repertoires of thyroid tissue and blood were compared in six or seven hyperthyroidism patients. The paper's findings and limits, for the study overall: Most of the expanded thyroid clonotypes with a frequency above 0.001 were also detected in blood, and it was suggested that the thyroid immune response may be reflected by blood repertoires. Sample size was not statistically predetermined, and group allocation was not concealed from the investigators. In validation, the model predicted ophthalmopathy progression with 70.59% sensitivity and approximately 78% specificity; about a dozen predicted patients were CT-confirmed with GO in a median of about 7.1 months. In cross-validation, the 13-signature model distinguished ophthalmopathy from stable hyperthyroidism with just over 85% sensitivity and 81% to 82% specificity, while in the test set the corresponding values were about 80% and 75%.

This clonotype was sampled from an adult man with Graves' hyperthyroidism. What was sequenced was peripheral blood or thyroid tissue (not recorded which). The chain couples TRBV6-6 to TRBJ1-5; no D gene is confidently identified. Here the CDR3 is given as CASSGPQGGGNQPQHF. The bases read TGTGCCAGCAGTGGCCCACAAGGAGGAGGAAATCAGCCCCAGCATTTT.